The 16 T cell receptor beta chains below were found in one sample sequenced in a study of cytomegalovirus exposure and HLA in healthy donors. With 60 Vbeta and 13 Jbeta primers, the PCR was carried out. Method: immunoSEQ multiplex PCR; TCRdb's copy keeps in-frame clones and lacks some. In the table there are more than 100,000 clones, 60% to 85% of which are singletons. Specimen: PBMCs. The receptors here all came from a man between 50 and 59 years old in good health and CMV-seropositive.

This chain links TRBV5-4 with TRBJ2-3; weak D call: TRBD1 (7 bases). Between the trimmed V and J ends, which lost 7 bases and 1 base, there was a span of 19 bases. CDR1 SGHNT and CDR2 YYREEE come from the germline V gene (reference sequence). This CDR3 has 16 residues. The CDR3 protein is CASSRGGTARTDTQYF. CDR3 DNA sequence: TGTGCCAGCTCGAGAGGAGGGACAGCTCGCACAGATACGCAGTATTTT.

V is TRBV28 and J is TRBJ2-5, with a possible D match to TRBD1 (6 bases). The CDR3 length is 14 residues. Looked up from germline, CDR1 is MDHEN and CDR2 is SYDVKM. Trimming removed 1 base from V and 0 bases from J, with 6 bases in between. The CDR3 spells CASSLYRDQETQYF. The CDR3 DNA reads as TGTGCCAGCAGTTTATACAGGGACCAAGAGACCCAGTACTTC.

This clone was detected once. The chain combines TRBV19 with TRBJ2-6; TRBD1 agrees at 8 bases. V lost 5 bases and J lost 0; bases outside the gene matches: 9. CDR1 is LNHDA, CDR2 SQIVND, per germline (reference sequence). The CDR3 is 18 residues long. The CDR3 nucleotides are TGTGCCAGTAGTGGCCAATGGGGACAGGCCTCTGGGGCCAACGTCCTGACTTTC. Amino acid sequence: CASSGQWGQASGANVLTF.

As DNA, the CDR3 is TGTGCCACCAGCAGCAGGGAAGAGACCCAGTACTTC. As protein: CATSSREETQYF. The chain couples TRBV15 to TRBJ2-5; D possibly corresponds to TRBD1 (5 bases). Germline loops: CDR1 LNHNV, CDR2 YYDKDF (reference sequence). The CDR3 totals 12 residues. Trimming took 3 bases from V and 3 from J, leaving 5 bases between them.

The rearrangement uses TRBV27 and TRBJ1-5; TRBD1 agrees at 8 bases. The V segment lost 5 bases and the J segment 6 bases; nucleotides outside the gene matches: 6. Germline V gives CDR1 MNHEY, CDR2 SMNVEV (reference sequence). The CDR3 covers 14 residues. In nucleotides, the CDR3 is TGTGCCAGCAGTGGGACAGGCGGTCCTCAGCCCCAGCATTTT. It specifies CASSGTGGPQPQHF.

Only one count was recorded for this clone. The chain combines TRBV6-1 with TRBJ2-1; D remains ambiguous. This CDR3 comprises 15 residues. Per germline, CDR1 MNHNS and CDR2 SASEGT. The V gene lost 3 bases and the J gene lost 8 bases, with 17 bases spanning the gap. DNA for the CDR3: TGTGCCAGCAGTGATTTTCTTCTCTCGCGGTATGAGCAGTTCTTC. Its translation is CASSDFLLSRYEQFF.

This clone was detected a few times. The CDR3 nucleotides are TGTGCCAGCAGTTTATATCAGGAGGTCTACGAGCAGTACTTC. Translation gives CASSLYQEVYEQYF. The chain carries TRBV28 and TRBJ2-7; possible D gene TRBD2, 5 bases. CDR1 and CDR2 from the germline V gene are MDHEN and SYDVKM. V was cut by 1 base and J by 3 bases, with 10 bases left in between. CDR3 size: 14 residues.

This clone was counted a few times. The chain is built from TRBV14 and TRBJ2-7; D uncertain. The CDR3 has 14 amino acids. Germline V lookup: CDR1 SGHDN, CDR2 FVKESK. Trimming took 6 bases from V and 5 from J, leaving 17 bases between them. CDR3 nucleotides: TGTGCCAGCAGTCTCTTTCTCGAGGCGCACGAGCAGTACTTC. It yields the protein CASSLFLEAHEQYF.

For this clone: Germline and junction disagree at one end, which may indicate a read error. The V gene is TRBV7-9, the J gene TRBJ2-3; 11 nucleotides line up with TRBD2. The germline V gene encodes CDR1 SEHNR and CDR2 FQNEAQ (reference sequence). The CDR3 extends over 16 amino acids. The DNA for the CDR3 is TGTTCCAGCAGCTGGATAAGGACTAGCGGGCGGGATACGCAGTATTTT. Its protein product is CSSSWIRTSGRDTQYF. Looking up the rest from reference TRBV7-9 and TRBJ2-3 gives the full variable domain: DTGVSQNPRHKITKRGQNVTFRCDPISEHNRLYWYRQTLGQGPEFLTYFQNEAQLEKSRLLSDRFSAERPKGSFSTLEIQRTEQGDSAMYLCSSSWIRTSGRDTQYFGPGTRLTVL.

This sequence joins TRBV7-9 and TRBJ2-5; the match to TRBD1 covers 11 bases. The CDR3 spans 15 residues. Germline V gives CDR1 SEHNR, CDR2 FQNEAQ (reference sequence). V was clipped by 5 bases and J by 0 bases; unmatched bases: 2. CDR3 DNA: TGTGCCAGCAGCGAGGACAGGGGGCACCAAGAGACCCAGTACTTC. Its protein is CASSEDRGHQETQYF.

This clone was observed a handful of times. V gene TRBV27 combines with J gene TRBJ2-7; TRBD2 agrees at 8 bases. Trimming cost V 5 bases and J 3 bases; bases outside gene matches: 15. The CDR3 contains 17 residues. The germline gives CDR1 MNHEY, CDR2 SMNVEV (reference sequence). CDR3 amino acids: CASSVRASTSEYYEQYF. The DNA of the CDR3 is TGTGCCAGCAGTGTAAGGGCCTCGACTAGCGAATACTACGAGCAGTACTTC.

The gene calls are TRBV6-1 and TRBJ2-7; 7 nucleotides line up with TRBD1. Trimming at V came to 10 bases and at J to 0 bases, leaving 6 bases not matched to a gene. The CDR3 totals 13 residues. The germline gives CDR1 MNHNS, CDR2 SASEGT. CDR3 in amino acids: CAILGQASYEQYF. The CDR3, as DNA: TGTGCCATTCTAGGACAGGCCTCCTACGAGCAGTACTTC.

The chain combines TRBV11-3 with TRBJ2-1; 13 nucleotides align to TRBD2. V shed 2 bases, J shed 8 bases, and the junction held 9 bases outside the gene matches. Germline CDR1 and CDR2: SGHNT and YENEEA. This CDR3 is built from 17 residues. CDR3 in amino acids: CASSLRTSGSMRYEQFF. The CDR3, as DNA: TGTGCCAGCAGCTTACGGACTAGCGGGAGTATGAGGTATGAGCAGTTCTTC.

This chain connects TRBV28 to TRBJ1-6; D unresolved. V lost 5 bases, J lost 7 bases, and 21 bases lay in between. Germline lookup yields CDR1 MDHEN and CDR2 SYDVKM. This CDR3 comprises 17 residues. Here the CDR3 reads CASSPTNTAGPNSPLHF. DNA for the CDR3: TGTGCCAGCAGTCCCACAAACACCGCGGGCCCGAATTCACCCCTCCACTTT.

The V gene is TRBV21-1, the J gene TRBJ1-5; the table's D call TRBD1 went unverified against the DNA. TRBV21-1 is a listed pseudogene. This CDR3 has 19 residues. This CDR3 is CASSKCSNRARYSNQPQHF. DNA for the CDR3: TGTGCCAGCAGCAAATGTTCTAACAGGGCCAGATATAGCAATCAGCCCCAGCATTTT.

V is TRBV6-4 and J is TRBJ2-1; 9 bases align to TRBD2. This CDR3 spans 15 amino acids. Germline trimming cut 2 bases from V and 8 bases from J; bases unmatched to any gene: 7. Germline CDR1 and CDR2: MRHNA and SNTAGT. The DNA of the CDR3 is TGTGCCAGCAGTGACGGTAGCGGGAGTATATATGAGCAGTTCTTC. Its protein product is CASSDGSGSIYEQFF.